This T cell receptor beta chain was profiled in a study of radiation and T cells in renal cell carcinoma. Whole-study findings and limits: Baseline intratumoral clonotype presence is unknown without pretreatment biopsies. From baseline, blood top tumor clonotypes peaked at 2 weeks post-radiation.

Germline V gene data show CDR1 as SGDLS and CDR2 as YYNGEE. The germline V and J ends were trimmed by 4 bases and 11 bases, with 19 bases remaining between them. The CDR3 is 15 residues long. About this clone itself: Antigen unknown.

Time point meaning: blood 2 weeks post-SBRT. Treatment meaning: 15 Gy SBRT to primary tumor, nephrectomy 4 weeks later. Radiation-treated patients gave blood at baseline, week 2 and week 4. Clear cell pathology was present in this patient's renal cell carcinoma. The method was immunoSEQ multiplex PCR; TCRdb's version includes in-frame clones alone and lacks a portion of them. The data show around 130,000 clones, 70% to 90% seen once. V is TRBV9 and J is TRBJ1-6; maybe TRBD1 (6 bases). The material sequenced was blood, taken from a patient whose treatment included radiotherapy and nephrectomy. The receptor comes from an older woman with renal cell carcinoma. In nucleotides, the CDR3 is TGTGCCAGCAGCCCGGGGCCAGGGGCGGCGACACCCCTCCACTTT. It is translated as CASSPGPGAATPLHF.